This TCR beta chain is from a study of shared clonotypes between healthy human individuals. This clone was counted once. Sequencing used immunoSEQ multiplex PCR; TCRdb keeps in-frame clones, though not all of them. The sample gives roughly 2,500,000 clones, 93% of which show up once; approximately 0.35% is in the top ten. The ends were cut back, 1 base at V and 15 bases at J, with 13 bases in the middle. The length of the CDR3 is 12 residues. Germline CDR1 is KGHSH and CDR2 is LQKENI. The material sequenced was naive CD4+ T cells from PBMCs. Documented subset: CD45RA+ positively selected. This chain connects TRBV18 to TRBJ2-1, with no clear D. The receptor's source is a man between 18 and 29 years old in good health. Some clones in this sample may be carry-over from other donors' samples. The CDR3: CASSPQTPGLFF. CDR3 in DNA: TGTGCCAGCTCACCACAAACCCCCGGTCTGTTCTTC.